The 6 T cell receptor beta chains given below trace back to one sample, sequenced in a study of identical twins. TCRdb re-analysed the 5' RACE reads in MiXCR, keeping a single row per CDR3 protein. The top ten clones hold 8% to 9.5% of a sample with a few hundred thousand distinct CDR3 sequences, approximately 9.1% of them seen once. Input material: naive T cells sorted from blood. The receptors come from a woman aged 45-59 years in good health.

In this sample, this clonotype turned up many times. V and J are TRBV10-3 and TRBJ2-1; D is perhaps TRBD2 (6 bases). V lost 8 bases to trimming and J lost 2 bases, with 13 bases between them. CDR3 length: 14 residues. CDR1 is ENHRY and CDR2 is SYGVKD in the germline V gene. The CDR3: CAIWAGGTYNEQFF. CDR3 nucleotide sequence: TGTGCCATCTGGGCTGGAGGGACCTACAATGAGCAGTTCTTC.

There are a few counts of this clonotype. The chain joins TRBV5-1 to TRBJ2-1; TRBD1 is a possible D gene (6 bases). Germline assignment: CDR1 SGHRS and CDR2 YFSETQ. The CDR3 length is 16 residues. Trimming pared 0 bases from V and 3 bases from J, leaving 13 bases between. In DNA form, the CDR3 reads TGCGCCAGCAGCTTGGCCACAGGGTTCGGCTACAATGAGCAGTTCTTC. This gives the protein CASSLATGFGYNEQFF.

This clonotype has at least ten counts. This chain joins TRBV5-1 and TRBJ2-1, with 10 bases identical to TRBD2. Germline V gives CDR1 SGHRS, CDR2 YFSETQ. The CDR3 runs 14 residues. With V trimmed by 5 bases and J by 13 bases, 12 bases remained unmatched. The CDR3 DNA sequence: TGCGCCAGCAGTGTCGCGGCTAGCGGGAGAGACCAGTTCTTC. Translated: CASSVAASGRDQFF. Variable domain in full (rest from reference TRBV5-1 and TRBJ2-1): KAGVTQTPRYLIKTRGQQVTLSCSPISGHRSVSWYQQTPGQGLQFLFEYFSETQRNKGNFPGRFSGRQFSNSRSEMNVSTLELGDSALYLCASSVAASGRDQFFGPGTRLTVL.

This clonotype was observed a few times. The J gene is TRBJ1-1, the V gene TRBV4-1; D uncertain. Trimming took off 1 base at V and 0 bases at J, with 9 bases between the two ends. Germline loops: CDR1 MGHRA, CDR2 YSYEKL. This CDR3 has 15 residues. The CDR3 reads CASSQGQGMNTEAFF. The CDR3 DNA reads TGCGCCAGCAGCCAAGGGCAAGGCATGAACACTGAAGCTTTCTTT.

The chain recombines TRBV3-1 with TRBJ2-7; no reliable D call. The CDR3 has 14 residues. V dropped 5 bases and J dropped 2 bases, with 13 bases sitting between them. Per germline, CDR1 LGHDT and CDR2 YNNKEL (reference sequence). CDR3 nucleotide sequence: TGTGCCAGCAGCGCTGGTAAGAACACCTACGAGCAGTACTTC. Translation gives CASSAGKNTYEQYF.

The chain couples TRBV6-5 to TRBJ2-3; 10 bases map to TRBD2. The V gene's germline CDR1 is MNHEY and CDR2 SVGAGI. Germline trimming cut 4 bases from V and 5 bases from J; bases unmatched to any gene: 12. The CDR3 consists of 17 residues. This CDR3 is CASSSLRTSGGQDTQYF. CDR3 DNA sequence: TGTGCCAGCAGTTCCCTCCGGACTAGCGGAGGCCAAGATACGCAGTATTTT.